This T cell receptor (beta chain) was identified in a study of T cell repertoires in cytomegalovirus infection (dated 2019 in TCRdb). General notes on the study: Donor HLA type was relevant to the analysis, as public TCR beta signatures indicated carriage of CMV infection together with the matching HLA type. Overall results and qualifications from the work: The ex vivo response was dominated by HLA-C-restricted CMV-specific TCR beta clonotypes, which also provided the single most frequent clonotype in two of eight donors. Cumulative frequency of public TCR beta family members discriminated carriers of CMV infection plus the relevant HLA type in this cohort and an independent 352-donor cohort.

From a lookup of the germline V gene, CDR1 and CDR2 are SNHLY and FYNNEI. Reading from cysteine to phenylalanine, the CDR3 counts 19 amino acids. The CDR3 DNA has 57 bases and is translated from base 1. V was cut back by 4 bases and J by 1 base, leaving a gap of 23 bases between them. Sequencing was carried out with an Illumina HiSeq 1500. TCRdb reworked the public reads: Q25 trimming with fastp, MiXCR clone assembly, productive beta chains retained. Rows matching on CDR3 protein sequence are summarized as one entry with the most common DNA and genes. The sample data list hundreds of thousands of distinct CDR3 sequences, and approximately 10% of these were observed just once. 10% of the sample is taken by the ten largest. To note about this clonotype: Its antigen is unknown. No qualities accompany the bases; no much larger clone lies one base away.

The TCR comes from a human donor in good health (CMV status not recorded). Some clones in this sample may be carry-over from other donors' samples. The sequenced material came from PBMCs. Recombination connected TRBV2 to TRBJ1-5; tentative D gene TRBD1, with 6 bases matching. In nucleotide form, the sequence is TGTGCCAGCAGTGTAAGGCAGGGGAACCTATATTTAAGCAATCAGCCCCAGCATTTT. Its protein product is CASSVRQGNLYLSNQPQHF.